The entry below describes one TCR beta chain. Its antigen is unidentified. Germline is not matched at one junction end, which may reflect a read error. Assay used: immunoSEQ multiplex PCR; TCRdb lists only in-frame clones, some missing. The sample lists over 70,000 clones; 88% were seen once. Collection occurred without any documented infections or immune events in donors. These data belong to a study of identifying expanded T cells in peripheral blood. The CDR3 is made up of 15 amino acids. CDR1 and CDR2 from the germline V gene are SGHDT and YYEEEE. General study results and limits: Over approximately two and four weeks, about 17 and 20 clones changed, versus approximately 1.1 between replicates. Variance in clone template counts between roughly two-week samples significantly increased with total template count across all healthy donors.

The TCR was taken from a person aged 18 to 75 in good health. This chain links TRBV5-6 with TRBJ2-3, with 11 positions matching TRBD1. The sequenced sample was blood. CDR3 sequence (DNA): TGTGCCAGCAGTTTGGGACAGGGGGAAGGAGATACGCAGTATTTT. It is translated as CASSLGQGEGDTQYF.